This T cell receptor (beta chain) is from a study of blood T cell repertoires in COVID-19. Study details: Sample material is recorded as cDNA or gDNA derived from T cells, B-cell-depleted T cells, or PBMCs.

This CDR3 has 14 residues. The V gene's germline CDR1 is SQVTM and CDR2 ANQGSEA. Losses at the gene ends were 6 bases for V and 7 bases for J; bases not matched to a gene: 10. Clones were read by immunoSEQ multiplex PCR, and TCRdb kept only the in-frame ones, dropping some. The table has 250,000 or so clones, 80% to 90% seen once. Participants' reported clinical history set cohort assignment. What the recovered Cohort 3 donors had was two negative PCRs, clearance, or symptom resolution. V is TRBV29-1 and J is TRBJ2-7, with 12 bases fitting TRBD1. Sequencing was performed on PBMCs or T cells enriched from blood (not recorded which). The origin of this receptor is a man aged 35-49 years who had recovered from COVID-19. The CDR3 sequence is CSVAPGQGAGEQYF. CDR3 bases: TGCAGCGTGGCCCCGGGACAGGGGGCAGGTGAGCAGTACTTC.